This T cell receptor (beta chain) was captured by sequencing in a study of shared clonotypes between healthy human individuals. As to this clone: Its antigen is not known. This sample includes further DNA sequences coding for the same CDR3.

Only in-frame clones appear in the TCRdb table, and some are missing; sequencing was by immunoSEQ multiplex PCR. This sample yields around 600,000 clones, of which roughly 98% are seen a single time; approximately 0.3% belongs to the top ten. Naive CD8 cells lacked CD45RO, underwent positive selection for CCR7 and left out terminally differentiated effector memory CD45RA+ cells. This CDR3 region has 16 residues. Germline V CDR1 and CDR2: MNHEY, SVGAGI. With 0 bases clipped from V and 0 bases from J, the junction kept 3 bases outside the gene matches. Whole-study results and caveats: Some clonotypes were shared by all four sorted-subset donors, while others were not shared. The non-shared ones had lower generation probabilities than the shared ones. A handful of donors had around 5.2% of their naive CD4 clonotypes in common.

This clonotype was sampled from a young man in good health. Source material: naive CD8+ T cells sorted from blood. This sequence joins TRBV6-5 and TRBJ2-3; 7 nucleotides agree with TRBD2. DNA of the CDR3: TGTGCCAGCAGTTACTCGGGAGGGACTAGCACAGATACGCAGTATTTT. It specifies CASSYSGGTSTDTQYF.